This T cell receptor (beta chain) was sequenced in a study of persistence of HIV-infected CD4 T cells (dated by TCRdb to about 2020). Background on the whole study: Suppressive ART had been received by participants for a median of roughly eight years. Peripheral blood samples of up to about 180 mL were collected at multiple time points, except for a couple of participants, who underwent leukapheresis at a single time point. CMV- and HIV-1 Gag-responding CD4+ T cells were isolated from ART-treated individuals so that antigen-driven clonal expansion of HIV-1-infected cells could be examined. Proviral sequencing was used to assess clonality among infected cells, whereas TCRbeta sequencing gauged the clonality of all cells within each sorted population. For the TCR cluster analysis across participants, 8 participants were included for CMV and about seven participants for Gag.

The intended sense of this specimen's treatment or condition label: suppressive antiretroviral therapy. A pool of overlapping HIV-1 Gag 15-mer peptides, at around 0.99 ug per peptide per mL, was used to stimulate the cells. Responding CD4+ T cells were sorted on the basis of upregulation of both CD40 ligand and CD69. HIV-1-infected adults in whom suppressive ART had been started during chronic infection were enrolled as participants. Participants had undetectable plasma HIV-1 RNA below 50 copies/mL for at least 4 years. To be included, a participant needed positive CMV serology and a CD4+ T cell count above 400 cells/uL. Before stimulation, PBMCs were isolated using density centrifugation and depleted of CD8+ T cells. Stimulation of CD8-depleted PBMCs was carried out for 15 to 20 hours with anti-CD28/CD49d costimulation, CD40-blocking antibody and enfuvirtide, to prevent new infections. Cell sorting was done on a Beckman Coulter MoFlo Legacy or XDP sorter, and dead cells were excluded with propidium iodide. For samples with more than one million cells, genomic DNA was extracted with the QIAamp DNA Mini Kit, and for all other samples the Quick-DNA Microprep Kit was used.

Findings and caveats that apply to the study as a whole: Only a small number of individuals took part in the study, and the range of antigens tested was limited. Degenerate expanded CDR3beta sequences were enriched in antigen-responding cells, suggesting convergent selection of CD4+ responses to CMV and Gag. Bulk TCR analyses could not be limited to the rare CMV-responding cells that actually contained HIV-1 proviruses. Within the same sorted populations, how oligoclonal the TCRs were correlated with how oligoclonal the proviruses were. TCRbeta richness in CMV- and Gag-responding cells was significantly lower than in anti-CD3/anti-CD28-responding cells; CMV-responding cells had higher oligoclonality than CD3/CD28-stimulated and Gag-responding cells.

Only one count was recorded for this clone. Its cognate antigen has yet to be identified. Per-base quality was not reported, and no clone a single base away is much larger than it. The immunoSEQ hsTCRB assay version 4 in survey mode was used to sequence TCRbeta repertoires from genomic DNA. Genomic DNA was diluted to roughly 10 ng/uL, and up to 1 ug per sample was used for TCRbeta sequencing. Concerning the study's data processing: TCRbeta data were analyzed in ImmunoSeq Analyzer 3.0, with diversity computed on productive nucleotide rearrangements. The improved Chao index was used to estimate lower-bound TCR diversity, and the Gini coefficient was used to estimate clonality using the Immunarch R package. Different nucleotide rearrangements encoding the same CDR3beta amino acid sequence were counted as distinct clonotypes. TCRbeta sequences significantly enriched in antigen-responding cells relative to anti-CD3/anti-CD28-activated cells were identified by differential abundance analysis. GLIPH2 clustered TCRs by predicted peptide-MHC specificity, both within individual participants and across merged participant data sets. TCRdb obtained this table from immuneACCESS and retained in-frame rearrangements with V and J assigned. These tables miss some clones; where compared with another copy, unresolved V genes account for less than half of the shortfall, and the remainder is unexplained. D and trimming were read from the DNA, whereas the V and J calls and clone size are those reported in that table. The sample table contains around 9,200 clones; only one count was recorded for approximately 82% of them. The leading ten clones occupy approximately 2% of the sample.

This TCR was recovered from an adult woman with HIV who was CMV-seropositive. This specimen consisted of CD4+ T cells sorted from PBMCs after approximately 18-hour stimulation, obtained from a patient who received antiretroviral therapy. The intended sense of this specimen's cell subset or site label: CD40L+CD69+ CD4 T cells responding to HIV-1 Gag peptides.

Read as DNA, the sequence is TGTGCCAGCAGCCCGAGACAGGGAATCGGCACTGAAGCTTTCTTT. The resulting protein is CASSPRQGIGTEAFF. The sequence is built from TRBV28 and TRBJ1-1, and TRBD1 aligns with 7 junction nucleotides. CDR1 and CDR2, looked up from the germline V gene, are MDHEN and SYDVKM. V is cut back by 6 bases and J by 4 bases, with 11 bases in the junction unmatched. Reading from cysteine to phenylalanine, the CDR3 counts 15 amino acids. Only the CDR3 DNA is retained, 45 bases long and in frame from the first base.